The 5 T cell receptor beta chains reported below all come from one sample, sequenced in a study of T cells in Graves' hyperthyroidism and ophthalmopathy. There were TCR beta CDR3 regions amplified from RNA transcripts. TCR CDR3 underwent first-round RT-PCR with the HTBI primer set. TCRdb re-analysed the multiplex PCR reads in MiXCR, keeping a single row per CDR3 protein. The sample consists of roughly 800,000 distinct CDR3 sequences, about 38% of them appearing once. The specimen was blood. The receptor source for this set is a man between 18 and 35 years old with Graves' hyperthyroidism.

The V and J genes are TRBV15 and TRBJ2-7; TRBD1 matches 8 bases. After removal of 3 bases from V and 6 bases from J, the junction contained 10 bases not matched to a gene. The germline V gene encodes CDR1 LNHNV and CDR2 YYDKDF (reference sequence). The CDR3 is 15 amino acids. Written as DNA, the CDR3 is TGTGCCACCAGCAGCTTTGGGGCAGGGGGCTCCGAGCAGTACTTC. Translated, it gives CATSSFGAGGSEQYF.

CDR3 DNA sequence: TGCAGTGCTAGAGATTTAAGAGGCGGCACTGAAGCTTTCTTT. Amino acid sequence: CSARDLRGGTEAFF. The V and J genes are TRBV20-1 and TRBJ1-1; no clear D gene. CDR1 DFQATT and CDR2 SNEGSKA come from the germline V gene (reference sequence). This CDR3 contains 14 residues. V gave up 0 bases and J gave up 4 bases, with 12 bases separating them.

The gene calls are TRBV10-3 and TRBJ1-1; D perhaps matches TRBD1 (6 bases). CDR1 is ENHRY, CDR2 SYGVKD, per germline. V lost 2 bases and J 0 bases, leaving 19 bases between the germline ends. The CDR3 is 18 residues long. The CDR3 DNA reads as TGTGCCATCAGTGAGAGGGGGGGGGGTCAGAACATGAACACTGAAGCTTTCTTT. Residues: CAISERGGGQNMNTEAFF.

V usage is TRBV6-1 and J usage is TRBJ1-3; D is undetermined. The V gene's germline CDR1 is MNHNS and CDR2 SASEGT. The CDR3 consists of 14 residues. Trimming pared 5 bases from V and 6 bases from J, leaving 14 bases between. CDR3 in amino acids: CASSPRIPENTIYF. The CDR3 nucleotides read TGTGCCAGCAGTCCGCGGATACCTGAAAACACCATATATTTT.

This clonotype was observed a few times. The chain couples TRBV29-1 to TRBJ2-3; 14 bases map to TRBD2. This CDR3 comprises 14 residues. The V segment lost 7 bases and the J segment 3 bases; nucleotides outside the gene matches: 3. Germline V gene data show CDR1 as SQVTM and CDR2 as ANQGSEA. The chain's CDR3 is CSAGTSGGTDTQYF. The CDR3 coding sequence is TGCAGCGCTGGGACTAGCGGGGGAACAGATACGCAGTATTTT.